This T cell receptor (beta chain) was retrieved from a study of low-dose radiotherapy and immunotherapy resistance in tumors. Whole-study context: 1 Gy per fraction was delivered to Cohort 2 every two weeks, for 13 Gy total over 26 weeks. Intravenous cyclophosphamide 200 mg/m2 was given every two weeks, one day before radiation and immunotherapy.

Both TCRalpha and TCRbeta chains were reverse transcribed with V-gene-specific primers. The authors ran 15 to 20 PCR cycles to amplify TCRs with a constant-region primer and V-primer adapter. One entry per CDR3 protein results from TCRdb running MiXCR on the reads. This table holds 35,000 to 50,000 distinct CDR3 sequences, roughly 30% found once. Time point noted: before trial treatment. Along with nivolumab and ipilimumab, donors received aspirin, low-dose cyclophosphamide and low-dose radiotherapy. J lost 4 bases, V lost 5 bases, and 5 bases had no gene match. CDR1 and CDR2 (germline): DFQATT, SNEGSKA (reference sequence). CDR3 length equals 14 residues.

This TCR derives from a male donor with gallbladder cancer. Sample: PBMCs, taken before treatment. V is TRBV20-1 and J is TRBJ2-1, with 10 bases that match TRBD1. The DNA for the CDR3 is TGCAGTGCTCCAAAGGGACAGGGGTACAATGAGCAGTTCTTC. Encoded protein: CSAPKGQGYNEQFF.